The subject of this entry is one TCR beta chain. The antigen is unknown. CD8 cells regarded as naive lacked CD45RO, were positively chosen for CCR7, and omitted terminally differentiated effector memory CD45RA+ cells. The data stem from a study of shared clonotypes between healthy human individuals. Overall study findings and caveats: Of the naive CD4 clonotypes, around 5.2% were shared across a few donors.

At deep level, the assay was performed. This table comes from immunoSEQ multiplex PCR, and its TCRdb copy is limited to in-frame clones, with some not included. The repertoire includes around 2,000,000 clones, about 95% of them detected once, and more than 0.95% sits in the top ten. This CDR3 comprises 17 residues. Germline-derived CDR1 and CDR2 are SGDLS and YYNGEE. The V and J ends lost 0 bases and 8 bases, in that order; junction bases with no gene match: 12. The specimen sequenced was naive CD8+ T cells sorted from blood. This TCR came from a man between 18 and 29 years old in good health. V gene TRBV9 combines with J gene TRBJ2-2, with TRBD1 matching over 8 bases. This CDR3 reads CASSVDPGGVTWGELFF. CDR3 in DNA: TGTGCCAGCAGCGTAGACCCAGGGGGCGTAACTTGGGGGGAGCTGTTTTTT.